Following are 20 T cell receptor beta chains from one sample sequenced in a study of PD-1 blockade in classical Hodgkin lymphoma. Time point here: cycle 4 day 1 (C4D1), after five to seven weeks of nivolumab. All patients experienced relapse after autologous stem cell transplantation, and brentuximab vedotin exposure was variable. TCRdb's copy holds only in-frame clones and misses some; the assay was immunoSEQ multiplex PCR. This table has over 85,000 clones, over 75% appearing once. Sequences were derived from peripheral blood mononuclear cells (PBMCs), sampled before the fourth cycle of nivolumab. These receptors came from a human donor with classical Hodgkin lymphoma.

The V and J genes are TRBV29-1 and TRBJ2-2; D gene ambiguous. Looked up from germline, CDR1 is SQVTM and CDR2 is ANQGSEA. V was trimmed by 6 bases and J by 6 bases, leaving 14 bases between them. The CDR3 sequence is 13 residues long. The CDR3, as DNA: TGCAGCGTCGCCAGGCAGGCGTCCGGGGAGCTGTTTTTT. Its protein product is CSVARQASGELFF.

The gene calls are TRBV6-5 and TRBJ2-1; 9 bases are shared with TRBD2. V was pared by 2 bases and J by 0 bases, with 2 bases of the junction left unmatched. CDR3 length equals 16 residues. Germline-derived CDR1 and CDR2 are MNHEY and SVGAGI. The CDR3 region has the DNA TGTGCCAGCAGTTACGGCGGGGGGGCCTCCTACAATGAGCAGTTCTTC. It encodes CASSYGGGASYNEQFF.

The V and J genes are TRBV18 and TRBJ1-4; 9 positions match TRBD1. The germline CDR1 and CDR2 sequences are KGHSH and LQKENI. This CDR3 comprises 14 residues. J was trimmed by 6 bases and V by 2 bases; bases with no gene match: 1. The DNA for the CDR3 is TGTGCCAGCTCACCAGGACAGGGGTATGAAAAACTGTTTTTT. Translating gives CASSPGQGYEKLFF.

The J gene is TRBJ1-2, the V gene TRBV30; 7 nucleotides line up with TRBD1. Germline loops: CDR1 GTSNPN, CDR2 SVGIG (reference sequence). The V and J ends lost 5 bases and 7 bases, in that order; junction bases with no gene match: 10. This CDR3 is 13 amino acids long. The DNA for the CDR3 is TGTGCCTGGGTCCCCGCGGCAGGGGGTGGCTACACCTTC. Its translation is CAWVPAAGGGYTF.

The chain uses TRBV4-2 and TRBJ1-3; 8 bases fit TRBD1. The trim removed 2 bases at V and 5 bases at J, leaving 5 bases unmatched. Germline loops: CDR1 LGHNA, CDR2 YNFKEQ. The CDR3 consists of 15 residues. CDR3 bases: TGTGCCAGCAGCCAACAGACAGGGGTCCGAAACACCATATATTTT. Residues: CASSQQTGVRNTIYF.

The chain combines TRBV14 with TRBJ2-5; tentative D call: TRBD1 (6 bases). Germline assignment: CDR1 SGHDN and CDR2 FVKESK. There are 14 residues in the CDR3. The V and J ends lost 1 base and 3 bases respectively, with 9 bases between them. CDR3 sequence (DNA): TGTGCCAGCAGCCAAGTACAGGGTAAAGAGACCCAGTACTTC. It yields the protein CASSQVQGKETQYF. The variable domain in full, completed from reference TRBV14 and TRBJ2-5, reads EAGVTQFPSHSVIEKGQTVTLRCDPISGHDNLYWYRRVMGKEIKFLLHFVKESKQDESGMPNNRFLAERTGGTYSTLKVQPAELEDSGVYFCASSQVQGKETQYFGPGTRLLVL.

This chain connects TRBV9 to TRBJ2-5; D is uncertain. The germline V and J ends were trimmed by 3 bases and 1 base, with 10 bases remaining between them. The V gene's germline CDR1 is SGDLS and CDR2 YYNGEE. The CDR3 has 14 residues. The CDR3 is CASSAGRGQETQYF. In nucleotides, the CDR3 is TGTGCCAGCAGCGCAGGAAGAGGCCAAGAGACCCAGTACTTC.

The rearrangement joins TRBV4-1 to TRBJ1-2, with 7 bases fitting TRBD1. Trimming at V came to 4 bases and at J to 6 bases, leaving 8 bases not matched to a gene. The CDR3 is made up of 14 amino acids. Germline V gene sequence: CDR1 MGHRA, CDR2 YSYEKL. CDR3 sequence (DNA): TGCGCCAGCAGCCTTGACAGGGCAGGGGATGGCTACACCTTC. As protein: CASSLDRAGDGYTF.

J is TRBJ2-1 and V is TRBV6-6; no clear D gene. The CDR3 length is 14 residues. CDR1 and CDR2 from the germline V gene are MNHNY and SVGAGI (reference sequence). Trimming took off 2 bases at V and 0 bases at J, with 5 bases between the two ends. CDR3 DNA sequence: TGTGCCAGCAGTTACCTAAACTCCTACAATGAGCAGTTCTTC. Its translation: CASSYLNSYNEQFF.

The V and J genes are TRBV11-2 and TRBJ1-2, with D hard to call. The CDR3 is 14 amino acids. In germline, CDR1 is SGHAT, CDR2 FQNNGV. With 2 bases removed from V and 4 bases from J, the gap between germline ends came to 11 bases. The chain's CDR3 is CASSLPRNFYGYTF. CDR3 DNA: TGTGCCAGCAGCTTACCAAGGAATTTCTATGGCTACACCTTC.

This chain connects TRBV11-2 to TRBJ1-2, with a possible D match to TRBD1 (6 bases). Trimming removed 4 bases at V and 4 bases at J, with 13 bases between. The CDR3 loop spans 14 amino acids. Germline CDR1 reads SGHAT; CDR2 reads FQNNGV. The CDR3 is CASSSLQGTYGYTF. CDR3 sequence (DNA): TGTGCCAGCAGCTCGCTCCAGGGGACCTATGGCTACACCTTC.

This chain uses TRBV7-9 with TRBJ1-2; the D gene is possibly TRBD1 (5 bases). Germline V gives CDR1 SEHNR, CDR2 FQNEAQ (reference sequence). The CDR3 runs 15 residues. V was cut by 5 bases and J by 4 bases, with 17 bases left in between. CDR3: CASSHTGAIAYGYTF. In nucleotides, the CDR3 is TGTGCCAGCAGCCACACCGGGGCAATTGCCTATGGCTACACCTTC.

The chain uses TRBV12-2 and TRBJ2-5; no check of the table's D call, TRBD2, against the DNA was made. TRBV12-2 is a known pseudogene. The CDR3 covers 16 residues. The CDR3 region is CASRLEGGPVQETQYF. The CDR3 DNA reads TGTGCAAGTCGCTTAGAGGGGGGGCCCGTTCAAGAGACCCAGTACTTC.

The chain has TRBV27 and TRBJ1-3; D is possibly TRBD1 (6 bases). The V gene's germline CDR1 is MNHEY and CDR2 SMNVEV (reference sequence). The ends were cut back, 3 bases at V and 4 bases at J, with 13 bases in the middle. The CDR3 length is 15 residues. CDR3 coding DNA: TGTGCCAGCAGTTTGACAGGTTCTGGAGGAAACACCATATATTTT. Translation: CASSLTGSGGNTIYF.

V and J are TRBV6-4 and TRBJ1-6; no firm D call. Trimming took 2 bases from V and 6 from J, leaving 8 bases between them. Germline loops: CDR1 MRHNA, CDR2 SNTAGT. The CDR3 covers 14 residues. The CDR3 spells CASSDEAFNSPLHF. DNA for the CDR3: TGTGCCAGCAGTGACGAGGCCTTTAATTCACCCCTCCACTTT.

This clone has just one count. The rearrangement uses TRBV6-5 and TRBJ1-5; D remains unclear. Deletions cut 7 bases from V and 1 base from J, with 11 bases between. Germline CDR1 and CDR2: MNHEY and SVGAGI. This CDR3 has 14 residues. Written as DNA, the CDR3 is TGTGCCAGCACCCCACGAGGGAGCAATCAGCCCCAGCATTTT. This translates into CASTPRGSNQPQHF.

The chain uses TRBV19 and TRBJ1-2; no definite D call. Germline CDR1 reads LNHDA; CDR2 reads SQIVND (reference sequence). The CDR3 totals 14 residues. The V gene lost 3 bases and the J gene lost 0 bases, with 8 bases spanning the gap. CDR3 coding DNA: TGTGCCAGTAGTATCGACTTAGCTAACTATGGCTACACCTTC. Translation: CASSIDLANYGYTF.

This clone occurred once. V gene TRBV19 combines with J gene TRBJ2-7, with 7 bases that match TRBD2. Germline V gives CDR1 LNHDA, CDR2 SQIVND (reference sequence). This CDR3 is 15 amino acids long. Unmatched junction bases numbered 8, after V lost 1 base and J lost 5 bases. CDR3 in amino acids: CASSIVSGSGNEQYF. CDR3 bases: TGTGCCAGTAGTATAGTTTCCGGGAGCGGGAACGAGCAGTACTTC.

This rearrangement joins TRBV2 to TRBJ1-2; possibly TRBD1 for D (5 bases). V was shortened by 8 bases and J by 1 base, with 14 bases between the two germline ends. CDR1 and CDR2 from the germline V gene are SNHLY and FYNNEI. CDR3 length: 14 amino acids. CDR3 nucleotide sequence: TGTGCCAGCTACGGTGCAGGGCATAACTATGGCTACACCTTC. Translated: CASYGAGHNYGYTF.

The V gene is TRBV9, the J gene TRBJ2-1; 12 bases fit TRBD2. This CDR3 spans 20 amino acids. CDR1 SGDLS and CDR2 YYNGEE come from the germline V gene. With V trimmed by 0 bases and J by 1 base, 11 bases remained unmatched. CDR3 amino acids: CASSVGITSGGMGSYNEQFF. In DNA, the CDR3 is TGTGCCAGCAGCGTAGGAATTACTAGCGGGGGGATGGGGTCCTACAATGAGCAGTTCTTC.